Each of the 2 T cell receptor beta chains below was sequenced from the same sample in a study of blood T cells in healthy people across ages. Then a second PCR, running roughly 6 to 12 cycles, was carried out with a sample-barcoded 5' primer and a J-beta primer mix. From the 5' RACE reads, TCRdb called clonotypes with MiXCR, one entry per CDR3 protein. The profile shows hundreds of thousands of distinct CDR3 sequences, roughly 20% of them singletons. The sample consisted of blood. Receptor source: a man aged 70 or older in good health.

The sample holds many counts of this clonotype. The rearrangement joins TRBV27 to TRBJ2-1, with 8 bases that match TRBD2. CDR3 length: 15 residues. The V and J ends lost 5 bases and 2 bases, in that order; junction bases with no gene match: 5. Germline V gives CDR1 MNHEY, CDR2 SMNVEV (reference sequence). The CDR3: CASSLLAEPYNEQFF. As DNA, the CDR3 is TGTGCCAGCAGTCTACTAGCGGAGCCCTACAATGAGCAGTTCTTC.

The chain combines TRBV29-1 with TRBJ2-1; TRBD2 matches at 10 bases. Looked up from germline, CDR1 is SQVTM and CDR2 is ANQGSEA. This CDR3 contains 15 residues. The ends lost 4 bases at V and 4 bases at J; junction bases unmatched: 7. CDR3 region: CSVVGTSDHYNEQFF. In nucleotides, the CDR3 is TGCAGCGTTGTTGGGACTAGCGACCATTACAATGAGCAGTTCTTC.